The present TCR beta chain was sequenced within a study of blood T cells in healthy people across ages. In regard to this clonotype: The antigen is not known.

Primers used in a second PCR of roughly 6 to 11 cycles were a sample-barcoded 5' primer and a J-beta primer mix. MiXCR was run by TCRdb on the 5' RACE reads, yielding one entry per CDR3 protein. The table has some 920,000 distinct CDR3 sequences, 45% to 60% seen once. V lost 6 bases and J 5 bases, leaving 16 bases between the germline ends. Germline values: CDR1 MNHEY, CDR2 SVGEGT. This CDR3 spans 14 amino acids. General observations from the study: Long-lived donors had more naive CD4+ cells and higher diversity than aged donors.

The J gene is TRBJ1-2, the V gene TRBV6-2 or TRBV6-3; D uncertain. This receptor was obtained from a woman in her sixties in good health. The sample consisted of blood. The CDR3 spells CASRQDGRGYGYTF. The CDR3 DNA sequence: TGTGCCAGCAGGCAGGACGGTCGAGGGTATGGCTACACCTTC.